This T cell receptor (beta chain) was profiled in a study of cytomegalovirus exposure and HLA in healthy donors. PCR primers comprised 60 Vbeta and 13 Jbeta primers. The assay was immunoSEQ multiplex PCR, and TCRdb's table has in-frame clones only and misses some. The sample shows over 95,000 clones, roughly four fifths of them seen only once. The CDR3 is 16 amino acids. The V end lost 3 bases, the J end lost 2 bases, and 14 bases lay between the germline ends. Germline V gene data show CDR1 as MNHNS and CDR2 as SASEGT. This receptor was identified in a female donor in good health and CMV-seronegative. The specimen sequenced was PBMCs. The chain carries TRBV6-1 and TRBJ1-5; possibly TRBD1 for D (6 bases). The chain's CDR3 is CASSDRDNRGNQPQHF. The CDR3 bases are TGTGCCAGCAGTGACCGGGACAACCGGGGCAATCAGCCCCAGCATTTT.